This T cell receptor beta chain was documented in a study of neurological immune-mediated disorders. In TCRdb, the 5' RACE reads were re-called with MiXCR into one record per CDR3 protein. The sample contains approximately 66,000 distinct CDR3 sequences, around 3.1% of which appear only once. CDR1 and CDR2 from the germline V gene are MNHEY and SVGAGI. Trimming shortened V by 6 bases and J by 5 bases, and 22 bases separated the two germline ends. This CDR3 has 16 amino acids. General study findings and limits: The most TCR clonal expansion was seen in HTLV-1-associated myelopathy, whereas the least was seen in multiple sclerosis, below the level in healthy controls.

Concerning this clonotype itself: Its specificity is unknown.

The genes are TRBV6-5 and TRBJ1-2; no firm D call. The receptor was isolated from a middle-aged man with multiple sclerosis. Sequencing was carried out using PBMCs. For the CDR3, the DNA is TGTGCCAGCAGGCCCGGGAACCTACTCCACACATATGGCTACACCTTC. Residues: CASRPGNLLHTYGYTF.